This TCR beta chain was found in a study of Ad26.COV2.S vaccination and SARS-CoV-2 variants. Study-level background: Sample donor was a member of the COV1001 Ad26.COV2.S trial arm. Dosing was one shot or two shots 56 days apart.

This clone was seen only a few times. As to treatment: over 15 received Ad26.COV2.S at low or high dose, single or two shots; roughly five received placebo; per-sample allocation not given. Sampling happened 63 days after the first vaccine or placebo injection. Based in Boston, the donor was an adult of 18-55 years. SARS-CoV-2 spike from the Wuhan strain was encoded by the vaccine, an Ad26 vector. Produced via immunoSEQ multiplex PCR; TCRdb's table is partial and in-frame only. The sample has about 450,000 clones, 80% to 90% seen once; the top ten hold approximately 2.5%. Looked up from germline, CDR1 is SEHNR and CDR2 is FQNEAQ (reference sequence). The CDR3 runs 14 residues. V lost 7 bases to trimming and J lost 1 base; unmatched junction nucleotides: 6.

The sequence came from a person aged 18 to 65 who received the Ad26.COV2.S COVID-19 vaccine or a placebo. The rearrangement joins TRBV7-9 to TRBJ1-2; 7 bases agree with TRBD1. This specimen was peripheral blood, taken in a trial of Ad26.COV2.S vaccine versus placebo. The CDR3 loop reads CASTRDRNNYGYTF. CDR3 bases: TGTGCCAGCACCCGGGACAGAAATAACTATGGCTACACCTTC.